This T cell receptor beta chain is drawn from a study of T cells in Graves' hyperthyroidism and ophthalmopathy (dated 2019 in TCRdb). Looking at the study overall: Peripheral blood was collected at initial diagnosis, before any treatment. A discovery cohort of about a hundred patients, 43 with Graves' ophthalmopathy and over 55 with stable Graves' hyperthyroidism, was used to find distinguishing TCR V-J signatures. An independent validation cohort of some 18 hyperthyroidism patients and about 16 patients who later progressed to ophthalmopathy tested prospective prediction of ophthalmopathy. For training and testing, the 100 or so patients in the discovery cohort were randomly divided in a 7:3 ratio. The study also compared thyroid tissue and blood T-cell repertoires from roughly six Graves' hyperthyroidism patients. After sampling, hyperthyroidism patients received methimazole starting at 30 mg daily, and ophthalmopathy patients received high-dose intravenous methylprednisolone. The paper describes TCR Vbeta CDR3 sequencing of about 140 peripheral blood samples, made up of some 40 ophthalmopathy patients, some 76 hyperthyroidism patients and roughly 17 progressor patients.

V is cut back by 2 bases and J by 0 bases, with 3 bases in the junction unmatched. Counted from cysteine to phenylalanine, this CDR3 has 16 amino acids. Only the CDR3 region is kept as DNA, spanning 48 bases read in frame from base 1. Sequences MNHEY (CDR1) and SVGAGI (CDR2) are obtained from the germline V gene. Broad study findings and their caveats: Sample size was not statistically predetermined, and investigators were not blinded to group allocation. In validation, the model predicted progression to ophthalmopathy a median of around 6.5 months before onset, with over 60% sensitivity and 72.22% specificity. Most expanded thyroid clonotypes (frequency above 0.001) were also found in blood, which suggests that blood repertoires may mirror thyroid immune responses. In cross-validation, a model built on a 13 V-J signature told ophthalmopathy apart from stable hyperthyroidism with approximately 90% sensitivity and about 81% specificity, and in testing the same model reached 80%/75%.

Stable Graves' hyperthyroidism was defined as no progression to ophthalmopathy during 18 months of follow-up. Hyperthyroidism patients were aged 18 to 65 years and newly diagnosed, with disease duration of less than 2 months. Patients with uncontrolled infections, other autoimmune diseases, pregnancy or lactation were excluded. Clinical symptoms, serum thyroxine and TRAb, thyroid ultrasound, and orbital computed tomography formed the basis for the diagnoses. PBMCs were isolated from roughly 10 ml of fresh peripheral blood by Ficoll-Paque density gradient centrifugation. Total RNA was extracted using Trizol reagent, and RNA quality was assessed on an Agilent 2100 Bioanalyzer. TCR beta CDR3 regions were amplified from RNA transcripts. The first round of RT-PCR for the TCR CDR3 was performed with the HTBI primer set and the Qiagen OneStep RT-PCR kit. Libraries were constructed in a second round of multiplex PCR, after which size selection and purification were performed. Libraries were sequenced paired-end with 100 bp reads on an Illumina HiSeq2000. For the original study's pipeline: SOAPnuke was used to process the raw data, removing reads that contained adapters or uncalled bases, had a mean Phred below 15, or lacked an exact match to the constant primer or identifier. COPE v1.2.5 was used to merge the high-quality paired reads, and each unique nucleotide sequence was defined as a clonotype. Clonotypes were aligned to IMGT TRBV, TRBD and TRBJ reference segments using MiTCR v1.1. The analysis included only V-J combinations with a frequency above 0.0001, which together covered 98% to 99.2% of the repertoires. A TCS score was defined as the ratio of F50 (clonal expansion) to E x V (chaos), with BLOSUM62-based TCRdist applied between CDR3 peptides within each V-J. Welch's t-statistics and random forest reduced roughly 540 V-J features to 13, which were used in a naive Bayes classifier (R e1071). TCRdb redid the processing of the public reads, applying fastp at Q25 and MiXCR, and retained in-frame beta chains. For every CDR3 protein sequence, its rows merge into one entry that carries the most common genes and DNA. The V and J calls reflect TCRdb's pipeline rather than the authors' work. The sample records hundreds of thousands of distinct CDR3 sequences, roughly 25% of which are singletons. Jointly, the top ten make up about 73% of the sample.

To note about this clonotype: This clone's antigen is unknown. Base-call qualities are not available, and no considerably larger clone is one nucleotide away.

Input material: blood. This clonotype originated in a man aged 50-60 years with Graves' hyperthyroidism. Recombination connected TRBV6-5 to TRBJ2-1, and TRBD2 matches 8 of the central bases. The DNA sequence follows: TGTGCCAGCAGTTACCGACTAGCGAGCTCCTACAATGAGCAGTTCTTC. This encodes CASSYRLASSYNEQFF.